The entry that follows covers one T cell receptor beta chain sequence. Its recognized antigen is unknown. No much larger clone is present one base from it, and per-base qualities are unavailable. This sample stems from a study of cytomegalovirus exposure and HLA in healthy donors (dated by TCRdb to about 2017). About the study as a whole: An earlier analysis of several hundred of the donors reported 250 to 350 Gb of sequence data and about 120 million unique TCR beta sequences obtained from 150 million to 200 million T cells. Around 320 gigabases of sequencing data and approximately 80 million unique TCR sequences were included in an early release covering about 600 HLA-typed donors. Of the 300 to 450 genotyped donors, 65% to 90% fell in the genetic ancestry cluster associated with self-reported Caucasian donors. The study aimed to test whether cataloging public T cell receptors could reveal signatures of past pathogen exposure. The study used immunosequencing to profile the T cell repertoires of around 600 subjects and linked those repertoires to cytomegalovirus serostatus. A separate validation cohort of 100 to 150 different subjects was used in addition to the approximately 700-subject first cohort. To predict cytomegalovirus infection status, the study combined high-throughput TCR immunosequencing, statistical association of individual TCRs with disease status, and machine learning. In a later analysis, previously published TCR beta repertoires from more than 500 donors were re-analyzed and high-resolution HLA genotyping was added so that TCR occurrence patterns could be studied. Rather than using new phenotypic data, the later analysis identified candidate immune exposures from TCR beta sequences and from how often those sequences occurred across donors. An earlier analysis of some 600 of the donors applied high-throughput TCR beta sequencing to assess whether each TCR beta V gene segment acted as functional or pseudogenic. Donor age, sex, ethnicity and CMV serostatus were compiled together with the repertoire data. A later genetic analysis used genome-wide SNP genotypes for about three fifths of the roughly 700 donors, treating that subset as a discovery cohort. Every discovery cohort repertoire had been produced on one sequencing platform. HLA typing covered class I and class II loci at four-digit resolution. The number of donors typed differed by locus, with roughly 620-640 for A, B, C, DRB1 and DQB1, roughly 550 for DQA1, approximately 570 for DPA1, and 450 to 480 for DPB1. Roughly five DR-DQ haplotypes were handled as single units for association and clustering, since linkage in the cohort was strong. Among approximately 370 genotyped donors of the cohort, an average of roughly 230,000 unique TCR beta nucleotide sequences was sequenced per donor, of which 15% to 20% were non-productive. Overall results and qualifications from the work: A further reported finding was that TCR beta sequences accurately predicted the HLA-A and HLA-B alleles for most subjects in the first cohort. Strong co-occurrence of HLA alleles, especially DR and DQ, made assigning TCR associations to individual alleles difficult. Across donors, most TCR sequences were observed very rarely, whereas some public TCRs were present in many individuals. In this cohort, only TCR beta chains were sequenced, and detectable features were limited by the absence of alpha or paired-chain data. Compared with the 666-donor mean, donors in an Asian-associated ancestry cluster had fewer N-insertions in productive TCRs, according to a later genetic analysis. According to a later analysis, TCR association rates differed among HLA loci, with DRB1 alleles showing the most associated TCRs and HLA-C alleles showing the fewest. Correlated functional status among segregating V segments might be attributable to linkage disequilibrium, but an unknown experimental factor could not be ruled out. In a later analysis, HLA-associated TCR beta chains were found to be more clonally expanded and to have lower generation probabilities than equally common non-associated chains. The only immune exposure information available for the cohort was CMV serostatus. At a false discovery rate of 0.05, a later analysis linked 16,951 TCR beta sequences to specific HLA alleles. A few of the identified cytomegalovirus-associated TCR beta chains were confirmed in vitro to be specific for cytomegalovirus antigens. HLA typing was unavailable for some donors at each locus, so association tests used only the typed subset. About 15 rarely observed V segments, including chromosome 9 orphons, were excluded from the earlier analysis of approximately 500 of the donors because counts were too low. The 87-base-pair reads could not distinguish some IMGT-functional V segments, including TRBV6-2 and TRBV6-3, so those segments were excluded. Presence/absence analyses assumed roughly uniform sequencing depth across donors, an assumption that may not hold. According to a later analysis, most CMV-associated TCR beta chains appeared to be HLA-restricted, and the HLA associations seemed to be driven largely by CMV exposure. It was suggested by the authors that the approach could potentially be generalized to other disease states and immunological phenotypes. A later genetic analysis associated a missense DCLRE1C variant with V-gene and J-gene trimming of TCR beta chains, and an independent cohort replicated the association. A cluster of highly shared sequence variants was judged likely to be a technical artifact of the sequencing pipeline. Several of the top co-occurrence clusters appeared to be linked to parvovirus B19, influenza, CMV and Epstein-Barr virus, according to a later analysis. An earlier analysis of approximately 540 of the donors showed that most TCR beta V segments appeared in productive rearrangements either about 87% or about 30% of the time, which broadly matched IMGT annotations. Cytomegalovirus status was reported to be diagnosed by the classifier with high specificity and sensitivity in both the original and validation cohorts. The study listed approximately 150 TCR beta chains as associated with cytomegalovirus.

In total, approximately 610 healthy bone marrow donors made up the cohort. At the time of sampling, every cohort member was nominally healthy, though immune exposures that went unrecorded were likely present. CMV serostatus was positive for approximately 300 and negative for about half of the roughly 670 cohort members, and was not recorded for this donor. Every donor gave a peripheral blood sample, and the peripheral blood mononuclear cells from that sample were used for TCR beta sequencing. Genomic DNA was extracted from the blood cell samples with the Qiagen DNeasy Blood Extraction Kit. CDR3 length: 18 amino acids, cysteine to phenylalanine. Here the CDR3 DNA is all that survives: 54 bases in frame from base 1. V sheds 8 bases and J sheds 0 bases, leaving 25 bases between their ends. For CDR1 and CDR2, the germline V gene lists SNHLY and FYNNEI. Libraries were prepared through the immunoSEQ multiplex PCR assay. The multiplex PCR relied on a mix of 60 forward primers for TCR Vbeta segments and 13 reverse primers for TCR Jbeta segments. A multiplex PCR assay on genomic DNA amplified the CDR3 region of rearranged TCR beta genes. The Illumina HiSeq System was used to sequence the amplified TCR beta libraries as 87-base-pair reads. Per the original workflow: A later analysis counted about 80 million unique TCR beta chains across the roughly 700 repertoires, and around 9.9 million of these chains were shared by at least two donors. Raw reads were error-corrected and collapsed into unique sequences by a nearest-neighbor algorithm in which closely related sequences were merged to remove PCR and sequencing errors. To assign V, D and J gene segments, CDR3 sequences were aligned to IMGT reference sequences. Each retained sequence needed at least a six-nucleotide match to both a V gene segment and a J gene segment. Rearrangements were called productive when the CDR3 lacked stop codons and stayed in frame with V and J; all others were non-productive. Following IMGT convention, CDR3 was defined as the stretch from the second conserved V-encoded cysteine up to the conserved J-encoded phenylalanine. The earlier analysis of about 560 of the donors excluded any sequence lacking an unambiguous match to a single V gene segment. An earlier analysis of a few hundred of the donors classified V segments as functional when productive rearrangements were above 56.7% and as segregating when the standard deviation between donors was above 5%. A statistical classification framework was built to diagnose cytomegalovirus status from the catalog of TCR beta chain sequences. V and J gene assignment, in a later analysis, came from comparing TCR nucleotide sequences with IMGT/GENE-DB human TR gene sequences. A later analysis assigned CDR3 sequences and most-parsimonious VDJ recombination scenarios with the TCRdist pipeline. In a later analysis, every TCR beta chain was defined by the combination of its CDR3 amino acid sequence and its V-gene family, and reads without a unique V-gene family were dropped. As a way to deal with suspected cross-contamination and a sequencing artifact, a later analysis dropped more than 500 nucleotide sequences that were highly shared and had low generation probability. In a later analysis, a clonal expansion index for each public chain was calculated from normalized within-repertoire ranks of inferred template counts. Generation probabilities in a later analysis came from a VDJ recombination model fitted to out-of-frame rearrangements, and those results were checked against IGoR. Hypergeometric tests were used in a later analysis to score TCR-TCR, TCR-HLA and TCR-CMV co-occurrence, with a repertoire-size bias correction applied to the TCR pairs. A later analysis estimated false discovery rates by permuting HLA or CMV assignments 20 times. A later analysis grouped co-occurring TCRs with DBSCAN, adding TCRdist sequence similarity when clustering within HLA-allele-positive subsets. Repertoires with fewer than 30,000 or more than 120,000 public chains were left out of co-occurrence clustering, as were a handful of repertoires with anomalous nucleotide sharing. The source is immuneACCESS, and TCRdb retained only in-frame sequences with V and J called. Part of the clones is not carried over; for the studies checked, unresolved V genes explain less than half of this, and the remainder is unexplained. That table supplies the V and J calls and clone size; D and trimming were determined from the DNA. This sample has 97,000 or so clones in its table, and approximately 64% of those were observed once. The ten biggest clones cover approximately 4.3% of the sample.

Sequencing was done on a sample of PBMCs. This sequence uses TRBV2 and TRBJ1-1, with the D gene too uncertain to name. This clonotype was obtained from a human donor in good health. The CDR3 protein is CASGGGVLLSFLNTEAFF. Here is the DNA: TGTGCCAGCGGTGGCGGAGTCCTCCTATCATTCCTGAACACTGAAGCTTTCTTT.